This T cell receptor (beta chain) was profiled in a study of monozygotic twins with cystic fibrosis. Turning to the study itself: Libraries were built from 2.5 to 3.5 micrograms of fragmented DNA using around 15 PCR cycles.

This CDR3 has 14 residues. Germline V gene lookup returns CDR1 SNHLY and CDR2 FYNNEI. V dropped 7 bases and J dropped 4 bases, with 17 bases sitting between them. Here immunoSEQ multiplex PCR was the method, and the copy in TCRdb shows in-frame clones only, minus some. Among about 20,000 clones listed, about 96% were seen once. The gene calls are TRBV2 and TRBJ2-7, with a possible D match to TRBD2 (7 bases). Sequenced sample: blood. The TCR was taken from a girl aged 2-9 years with cystic fibrosis. CDR3 bases: TGTGCCAGCAACGTAGGGGGGGCCGCTTACGAGCAGTACTTC. Its translation: CASNVGGAAYEQYF. The full variable domain, with the rest looked up from reference TRBV2 and TRBJ2-7, is EPEVTQTPSHQVTQMGQEVILRCVPISNHLYFYWYRQILGQKVEFLVSFYNNEISEKSEIFDDQFSVERPDGSNFTLKIRSTKLEDSAMYFCASNVGGAAYEQYFGPGTRLTVT.